This TCR beta chain was observed in a study of blood T cell repertoires in COVID-19. Whole-study context: Specimens from acute and convalescent COVID-19 originated in the United States, Italy and Spain. PBMCs, B-cell-depleted T cells, or T cells were the source of the cDNA or gDNA that made up the material.

There are many counts of this clone. As processed by the authors: How many nucleated cells were present was estimated from reference gene primer amplification. The data were produced by immunoSEQ multiplex PCR, yet TCRdb's version contains in-frame clones alone and is incomplete. Clonal size and the V and J genes are those of that table, whereas D and trimming came from the DNA. The sample consists of roughly 160,000 clones, 88% of them appearing once. Germline V gene sequence: CDR1 SEHNR, CDR2 FQNEAQ (reference sequence). The CDR3 length is 16 residues. Unmatched junction bases numbered 7, after V lost 0 bases and J lost 7 bases.

The sequence derives from a man in his sixties with acute or convalescent COVID-19. The chain joins TRBV7-9 to TRBJ1-4; 8 bases fit TRBD1. Sequencing input: peripheral blood. In nucleotides, the CDR3 is TGTGCCAGCAGCTTAGCAGGACAGGGCTACAGTGAAAAACTGTTTTTT. This translates into CASSLAGQGYSEKLFF.